This T cell receptor (beta chain) was found in a study of blood T cell repertoires in COVID-19. Study details: The analysed material was cDNA or gDNA that came from T cells, B-cell-depleted T cells, or PBMCs.

Per the authors' pipeline: Amplification with reference gene primers provided the estimates of nucleated cell counts. This table comes from immunoSEQ multiplex PCR, and its TCRdb copy is limited to in-frame clones, with some not included. V, J and clone size were drawn from that table, and D and trimming were deduced from the DNA. This table holds 150,000 to 200,000 clones, 80% to 90% found once. CDR3 length equals 15 residues. The germline gives CDR1 LGHNA, CDR2 YSLEER. The V gene lost 0 bases and the J gene lost 3 bases, with 11 bases spanning the gap. The specimen sequenced was peripheral blood. The clonotype comes from a man aged 45-65 years with active or convalescent COVID-19. This chain uses TRBV4-3 with TRBJ1-1, with D unresolved. The CDR3 sequence is CASSQEGEGYTEAFF. CDR3 DNA: TGCGCCAGCAGCCAAGAGGGCGAGGGATACACTGAAGCTTTCTTT.